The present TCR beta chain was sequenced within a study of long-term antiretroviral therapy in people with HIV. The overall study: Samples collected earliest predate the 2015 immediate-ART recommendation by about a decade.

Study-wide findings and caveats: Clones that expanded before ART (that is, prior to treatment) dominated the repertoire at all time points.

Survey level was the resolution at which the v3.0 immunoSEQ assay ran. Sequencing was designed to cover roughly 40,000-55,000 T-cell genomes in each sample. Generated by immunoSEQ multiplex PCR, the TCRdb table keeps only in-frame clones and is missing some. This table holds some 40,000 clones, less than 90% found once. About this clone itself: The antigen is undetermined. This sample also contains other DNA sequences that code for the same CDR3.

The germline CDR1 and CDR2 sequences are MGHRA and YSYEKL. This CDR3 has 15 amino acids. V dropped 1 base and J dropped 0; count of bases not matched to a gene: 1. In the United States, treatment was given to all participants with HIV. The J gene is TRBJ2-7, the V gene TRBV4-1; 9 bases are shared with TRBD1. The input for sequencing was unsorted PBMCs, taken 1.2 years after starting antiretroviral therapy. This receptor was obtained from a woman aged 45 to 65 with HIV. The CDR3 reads CASSQGDRASYEQYF. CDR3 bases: TGCGCCAGCAGCCAAGGGGACAGGGCCTCCTACGAGCAGTACTTC.